The 4 T cell receptor beta chains below all came from one sample that was sequenced in a study of cytomegalovirus exposure and HLA in healthy donors. This PCR relied on a set of 60 Vbeta primers and 13 Jbeta primers. The table came from immunoSEQ multiplex PCR; TCRdb's copy has only in-frame clones and leaves some out. The sample gives about 140,000 clones, 55% to 85% of which show up once; around 2.2% is in the top ten. The sequenced sample was PBMCs. The source is a man aged 35-49 years in good health and CMV-seronegative.

The gene calls are TRBV19 and TRBJ2-1; 8 bases fit TRBD2. There are 15 residues in the CDR3. The trim removed 3 bases at V and 2 bases at J, leaving 3 bases unmatched. Germline values: CDR1 LNHDA, CDR2 SQIVND (reference sequence). In DNA form, the CDR3 reads TGTGCCAGTAGTATGTCGGGGGGGCCCTACAATGAGCAGTTCTTC. The encoded protein is CASSMSGGPYNEQFF.

The chain combines TRBV30 with TRBJ1-1; D is unresolved. Trimming removed 2 bases at V and 6 bases at J, with 16 bases between. The CDR3 has 14 amino acids. Per germline, CDR1 GTSNPN and CDR2 SVGIG (reference sequence). The CDR3 region has the DNA TGTGCCTGGAGTACCGGGGTCGATGTCGCTGAAGCTTTCTTT. Protein product: CAWSTGVDVAEAFF.

The CDR3 DNA sequence: TGTGCCAGCAGCTTACGAGGTAGCGGGGGTAACGAGCAGTACTTC. Residues: CASSLRGSGGNEQYF. This rearrangement joins TRBV7-8 to TRBJ2-7, with 9 bases identical to TRBD2. The germline V gene has CDR1 SGHVS and CDR2 FQNEAQ. There are 15 residues in the CDR3. The J segment lost 5 bases and the V segment lost 2 bases, leaving 7 bases of the junction unmatched.

The chain carries TRBV5-4 and TRBJ2-5; 15 bases are shared with TRBD2. The ends lost 4 bases at V and 5 bases at J; junction bases unmatched: 9. CDR3 length: 17 residues. Germline-derived CDR1 and CDR2 are SGHNT and YYREEE (reference sequence). CDR3 in amino acids: CASSDRTSGRVTETQYF. The CDR3 DNA reads TGTGCCAGCAGCGACCGGACTAGCGGGAGGGTAACTGAGACCCAGTACTTC.